This T cell receptor beta chain was sequenced for a study of blood T cell repertoires in COVID-19. Study in general: The United States, Italy and Spain were the sources of the acute and convalescent COVID-19 samples. T cells, B-cell-depleted T cells, or PBMCs provided the cDNA or gDNA that served as material.

The CDR3 has 15 amino acids. J gave up 4 bases and V 2 bases, and 5 bases lay outside the gene matches. Germline assignment: CDR1 SGDLS and CDR2 YYNGEE. Original data processing: Scientists estimated how many nucleated cells there were by amplifying reference gene primers. Some clones are missing from TCRdb's copy, which holds only in-frame ones; the method was immunoSEQ multiplex PCR. V and J calls and clone size follow that table, whereas D and trimming were derived from the DNA. The sample lists about 330,000 clones; more than 70% were seen once. This TCR was sampled from a man younger than 30 who had recovered from COVID-19. The chain couples TRBV9 to TRBJ2-3; the match to TRBD2 covers 9 bases. What was sequenced was peripheral blood. The CDR3 region has the DNA TGTGCCAGCAGCGTGCCTAGCGGGACGGCAGATACGCAGTATTTT. Its protein is CASSVPSGTADTQYF.